Sequencing of this T cell receptor (beta chain) was carried out in a study of early T cells in non-severe SARS-CoV-2 infection. About the research overall: The study sequenced bulk RNA from unsorted whole blood, with chains unpaired. Study-wide findings and caveats: Private and CD4 specificities were missed by VDJdb matching, which favored anti-spike CD8 responses.

The TCR library protocol attached unique molecular identifiers to the individual cDNA molecules. TCRdb used MiXCR to reprocess the 5' RACE reads, holding one entry per CDR3 protein. The sample consists of tens of thousands of distinct CDR3 sequences, over 5% of them appearing once. In this sample, this clonotype turned up many times. Antigen unknown. The germline V gene encodes CDR1 SGHTA and CDR2 FQGNSA. V lost 5 bases and J 10 bases, leaving 18 bases between the germline ends. The CDR3 totals 14 residues. The rearrangement links TRBV7-2 to TRBJ2-1; D gene uncertain. Sequencing was performed on whole blood. The receptor's source is an adult who was a healthcare worker with PCR-confirmed SARS-CoV-2 infection or an uninfected control (not recorded which). The CDR3 bases are TGTGCCAGCAGCCCCAGGACCATATCGGAGGAGCAGTTCTTC. This sequence encodes CASSPRTISEEQFF.